Below, one TCR beta chain is given with its context. This clone appeared a single time. This clone's antigen is unknown. No much larger clonotype is one base removed from it; base qualities were not supplied. The data belong to a study of beta chain features in type 1 diabetes (dated 2018 in TCRdb). Background on the whole study: No differences in mean age, gender distribution, total cell number or subset yield were found between patients and healthy donors. A total of some 100,000,000 sorted cells were examined across all samples, and a strong correlation was observed between cell number per subset and RNA yield. In the study, recently diagnosed type 1 diabetes patients and matched healthy donors were compared on the TCRB repertoires of their sorted circulating CD4+ T cell subsets. Naive and central memory subsets were obtained from all 30 or so donors, but regulatory and stem cell-like memory subsets were isolated from only 8 patients and roughly 8 healthy donors. Broader findings and caveats from the paper: PCR may preferentially amplify shorter templates, but because patient and control samples were amplified and corrected together, any resulting skew would affect both groups equally. At VDJ recombination sites, type 1 diabetes patients had fewer insertions and more deleted nucleotides, which implies abnormalities in thymic rearrangement. Type 1 diabetes patients showed a moderate but significant shortening of TCRB CDR3 length in all four CD4+ subsets. Because cDNA rather than genomic DNA was sequenced, highly expressing activated cells could have been over-represented, although no difference in activation and CD3 levels was found between groups. Naive, central memory and regulatory TCRB repertoires appeared to be more similar among patients than among healthy donors. HLA sub-analyses involved small numbers of individuals, so any influence of HLA type on TCRB rearrangement remained unresolved.

The entire amount of isolated RNA was reverse transcribed using the High Capacity cDNA Reverse Transcription Kit, so the sequenced TCRB transcripts were expressed ones. Deep immunoSEQ sequencing was applied to naive, central memory and regulatory T cell samples, giving an average of roughly 3.5 million total reads per sample. Sorted cells were lysed in RLT buffer and RNA was extracted with DNase-treated RNeasy Micro or Mini kits, depending on cell number. Each cell subset was processed separately to prevent cross-contamination, with patient and healthy donor samples processed together. The immunoSEQ multiplex PCR was used to amplify TCRB sequences from cDNA, yielding 87-bp fragments that span the CDR3 region. The amplicons were sequenced using the Illumina HiSeq platform. The published analysis was carried out like this. Synthetic template baselines were used to correct PCR bias computationally, reads within Hamming distance 2 were collapsed, and singletons that could not be merged were discarded. Reads were aligned against IMGT so that V, D and J genes, CDR3 length and insertions or deletions at six rearrangement sites could be assigned. Within each subset, clonotype counts were normalized to sorted cell number, after which true diversity and Gini coefficients were computed with the tcR R package. The overlap coefficient, calculated on TCRB nucleotide sequences, was used to measure repertoire sharing. TCRdb's version of the immuneACCESS table is confined to in-frame rearrangements and falls short of the full clone set. An unresolved V gene accounts for under half of the shortfall where checked; the remainder is of unknown origin. D and trimming were read from the DNA, whereas the V and J calls and clone size are those reported in that table. For this sample there are under 250,000 clones; about 26% appear just once. Clones ranked in the top ten supply around 4% of the sample.

From each donor, a single peripheral blood sample of about 100 mL on average was drawn into heparinised tubes. Using a panel that included CD45RO, CCR7, CD25, CD127, CD95 and CD27, naive, central memory, regulatory and stem cell-like memory CD4+ T cells were sorted on a BD FACSAria II. Purity was above 98% for every sorted population. PBMCs were isolated immediately by Lymphoprep density gradient centrifugation and stained directly without culture. So that batch effects would be minimized, each experiment stained and sorted samples in pairs, pairing one healthy donor with one patient. This receptor was taken from a man aged 30-40 years in good health. Sequenced: central memory CD4+ T cells from blood.

The sequence in DNA is TGCGCCAGCAGCTCCGGACAGGGGGCGGTAGGTGAGACCCAGTACTTC. This yields the protein CASSSGQGAVGETQYF. Recombination joined TRBV5-1 with TRBJ2-5; the junction holds 11 bases that match TRBD1. V is cut back by 3 bases and J by 5 bases, with 9 bases in the junction unmatched. The germline V gene yields SGHRS for CDR1 and YFSETQ for CDR2. The CDR3 starts with the cysteine, ends with the phenylalanine, and has 16 residues. Only the CDR3 DNA is retained, 48 bases long and in frame from the first base.